This T cell receptor (beta chain) was documented in a study of blood T cell repertoires in COVID-19. Study context: T cells, B-cell-depleted T cells, or PBMCs supplied cDNA or gDNA.

Assignment of participants to cohorts was predicated upon participant-reported clinical history. Germline values: CDR1 MNHEY, CDR2 SVGEGT. With V trimmed by 6 bases and J by 4 bases, 8 bases remained unmatched. The CDR3 loop spans 16 amino acids. Clones were sequenced by immunoSEQ multiplex PCR, and TCRdb holds only the in-frame ones, with some missing. Among about 250,000 clones listed, 70% to 90% were seen once. The sample was PBMCs or T cells enriched from blood (not recorded which). This sequence originates from a woman in her forties or fifties with acute COVID-19. This chain uses TRBV6-2 or TRBV6-3 with TRBJ2-1, with 11 bases identical to TRBD2. The CDR3 reads CASSRTSGPSYNEQFF. CDR3 nucleotides: TGTGCCAGCAGCCGGACTAGCGGGCCGTCGTACAATGAGCAGTTCTTC.